Listed here are 5 T cell receptor beta chains from one sample, sequenced in a study of blood T cell repertoires in COVID-19. Some clones are missing from TCRdb's copy, which holds only in-frame ones; the method was immunoSEQ multiplex PCR. This table has 150,000 to 200,000 clones, 92% appearing once. The sequencing sample was made of peripheral blood. Receptors were obtained from a man aged 30-40 years with COVID-19, enrolled during active disease.

This chain connects TRBV5-4 to TRBJ1-2; possible D gene TRBD1, 6 bases. V dropped 0 bases and J dropped 4 bases, with 13 bases sitting between them. This CDR3 is 15 amino acids long. Germline V gene data show CDR1 as SGHNT and CDR2 as YYREEE (reference sequence). The CDR3 bases are TGTGCCAGCAGCTTGGGAGGGGGAGACAGCTATGGCTACACCTTC. This gives the protein CASSLGGGDSYGYTF.

CDR3 sequence (DNA): TGTGCCAGCAGCCAAGGAGGACTAGCGGGGACCCCCTACGAGCAGTACTTC. Protein product: CASSQGGLAGTPYEQYF. The chain recombines TRBV4-2 with TRBJ2-7; TRBD2 aligns across 12 bases. Germline assignment: CDR1 LGHNA and CDR2 YNFKEQ. The CDR3 totals 17 residues. The ends lost 1 base at V and 2 bases at J; junction bases unmatched: 6.

This clone was counted once. The chain links TRBV12-3 or TRBV12-4 to TRBJ1-1; D is unresolved. The V and J ends lost 3 bases and 9 bases respectively, with 14 bases between them. The CDR3 has 13 residues. This CDR3 reads CASSFYSPPKAFF. The CDR3 nucleotides are TGTGCCAGCAGTTTTTACAGTCCTCCCAAAGCTTTCTTT.

V and J are TRBV19 and TRBJ2-7; the match to TRBD2 covers 10 bases. The V gene's germline CDR1 is LNHDA and CDR2 SQIVND (reference sequence). The CDR3 is 14 amino acids. V shed 6 bases, J shed 2 bases, and the junction held 4 bases outside the gene matches. CDR3 region: CASRDSGRTYEQYF. The CDR3 nucleotides read TGTGCCAGTAGGGATAGCGGGAGGACCTACGAGCAGTACTTC.

The V gene is TRBV18, the J gene TRBJ1-1; D call uncertain. The CDR3 length is 13 residues. Germline-derived CDR1 and CDR2 are KGHSH and LQKENI. V lost 3 bases to trimming and J lost 3 bases, with 8 bases between them. The CDR3 coding sequence is TGTGCCAGCTCACCCCTTCCGGACACTGAAGCTTTCTTT. This gives the protein CASSPLPDTEAFF.